These 2 T cell receptor beta chains were sequenced from one sample in a study of PD-1 blockade in classical Hodgkin lymphoma. Relapse was seen in all patients after autologous stem cell transplantation, and brentuximab vedotin exposure was variable. The assay was immunoSEQ multiplex PCR, and TCRdb's table has in-frame clones only and misses some. The sample shows under 100,000 clones, approximately 88% of them seen only once. The starting material was peripheral blood mononuclear cells (PBMCs), obtained at baseline. These receptors came from a human donor with classical Hodgkin lymphoma.

The gene calls are TRBV15 and TRBJ1-2, with D possibly matching TRBD1 (6 bases). The germline V gene encodes CDR1 LNHNV and CDR2 YYDKDF (reference sequence). The V end lost 7 bases, the J end lost 7 bases, and 16 bases lay between the germline ends. This CDR3 is 13 amino acids long. Written as DNA, the CDR3 is TGTGCCACCAAGACGACAGGAGGTGTTGGCTACACCTTC. Its protein product is CATKTTGGVGYTF.

The V call is TRBV6-5, the J call TRBJ2-2; weak D call: TRBD2 (5 bases). The CDR3 extends over 14 amino acids. Trimming removed 1 base at V and 8 bases at J, with 11 bases between. Germline V gives CDR1 MNHEY, CDR2 SVGAGI. DNA of the CDR3: TGTGCCAGCAGTTACTGGGCTAGCAAAGGGGAGCTGTTTTTT. Protein product: CASSYWASKGELFF.